This note documents a single TCR beta chain sequence. CDR1 and CDR2 from the germline V gene are MNHEY and SMNVEV (reference sequence). The CDR3 is 18 residues long. V trimming: 5 bases; J trimming: 8 bases; junction bases outside the gene matches: 21. The entry originates in a study of blood T cell repertoires in COVID-19. Profiled with immunoSEQ multiplex PCR; TCRdb holds only in-frame clones, not every one. The sample lists a few hundred thousand clones, over 75% occurring once. The sample taken for sequencing was peripheral blood. This clonotype originated in a man between 18 and 29 years old with active or convalescent COVID-19. This chain joins TRBV27 and TRBJ2-7; 10 bases agree with TRBD1. The CDR3 sequence is CASSLTGGAGLPEGQQYF. In DNA, the CDR3 is TGTGCCAGCAGTCTGACAGGGGGCGCCGGACTTCCGGAAGGTCAGCAGTACTTC.